The entry below describes one T cell receptor beta chain. Antigen unknown. V was clipped by 3 bases and J by 4 bases; unmatched bases: 4. This CDR3 is built from 14 residues. Germline assignment: CDR1 SGDLS and CDR2 YYNGEE. The data derive from a study of cytomegalovirus exposure and HLA in healthy donors. With 60 Vbeta and 13 Jbeta primers, the PCR was carried out. Some clones are missing from TCRdb's copy, which holds only in-frame ones; the method was immunoSEQ multiplex PCR. Seen here are under 130,000 clones, about 78% observed once, and the top ten hold under 1.5%. Study results and limitations: An analysis that was carried out later associated 15,000 to 20,000 TCR beta sequences with HLA alleles at 0.05 false discovery rate. There were several of the most significant clusters that appeared linked to common viral pathogens in a later analysis.

Donors counted as nominally healthy when sampled, yet unrecorded immune exposures were likely. The V and J genes are TRBV9 and TRBJ2-3; TRBD2 matches 8 bases. Sequencing used PBMCs. The sequence was collected from a man between 25 and 39 years old in good health and CMV-seronegative. The DNA for the CDR3 is TGTGCCAGCAGCGGAGCGGGAGCCCCAGATACGCAGTATTTT. Protein sequence: CASSGAGAPDTQYF.